This T cell receptor beta chain was sequenced during a study of blood T cell repertoires in COVID-19. The V and J ends lost 0 bases and 1 base respectively, with 7 bases between them. Germline values: CDR1 SGHNT, CDR2 YENEEA. The CDR3 loop spans 15 amino acids. Per the authors' pipeline: Amplification of reference gene primers provided the estimated nucleated cell counts. Here immunoSEQ multiplex PCR was the method, and the copy in TCRdb shows in-frame clones only, minus some. V, J and clone size are those of that table, while D and trimming were read from the DNA. The data show about 160,000 clones, over 75% seen once. This clone was detected a few times.

The origin of this receptor is a man aged 60 to 69 with active or convalescent COVID-19. Sequenced input: peripheral blood. The chain uses TRBV11-3 and TRBJ1-3; unclear D gene. The CDR3 nucleotides are TGTGCCAGCAGCTTAGACGGAGGGTCTGGAAACACCATATATTTT. Translation gives CASSLDGGSGNTIYF.